This paragraph covers one T cell receptor (beta chain) sequence. These data originate in a study of blood T cell repertoires in COVID-19. Study processing details: Quantification of nucleated cells was approximated via reference gene primer amplification. Here immunoSEQ multiplex PCR was the method, and the copy in TCRdb shows in-frame clones only, minus some. V and J calls plus clone size are reproduced from that table; the DNA served to infer D and trimming. The sample includes about 68,000 clones, 80% to 90% of them seen just once. The material sequenced was peripheral blood. This TCR derives from a woman between 55 and 75 years old with acute or convalescent COVID-19.

Here the CDR3 DNA reads TGCGCCAGCAGCTTGGTCGGAGGCTCCTACAATGAGCAGTTCTTC. Residues: CASSLVGGSYNEQFF. V gene TRBV5-1 combines with J gene TRBJ2-1, with D tentatively TRBD2 (5 bases). Germline assignment: CDR1 SGHRS and CDR2 YFSETQ. Trimming took 0 bases from V and 0 from J, leaving 7 bases between them. This CDR3 spans 15 amino acids.